This T cell receptor (beta chain) emerged from a study of OX40 agonist ivuxolimab in advanced cancers. Background on the study: Treatment of patients was with ivuxolimab, an agonistic anti-OX40 (CD134) antibody. General observations from the study: Dosing at 0.1 to 3.0 mg/kg was accompanied by clonal expansion of CD4+ and CD8+ blood T cells by week 6.

V was cut by 7 bases and J by 6 bases, with 19 bases left in between. Germline CDR1 reads SNHLY; CDR2 reads FYNNEI. This CDR3 is 15 amino acids long. About this clone: Its antigen is still unknown.

Profiling relied on immunoSEQ multiplex PCR, and the TCRdb table lists in-frame clones only, not all of them. The data hold about 69,000 clones, with 89% observed a single time. The sample here was CD4+ or CD8+ T cells sorted from blood, taken in a trial of the OX40 agonist ivuxolimab. The sequence was collected from an adult with an advanced solid tumor such as melanoma, head and neck, liver or kidney cancer. J is TRBJ2-1 and V is TRBV2, with unresolved D. The CDR3, as DNA: TGTGCCAGCACCCTAGAGCTAATTCCGGGCAATGAGCAGTTCTTC. Amino acids: CASTLELIPGNEQFF.